This T cell receptor beta chain comes out of a study of blood T cell repertoires in COVID-19. V was clipped by 5 bases and J by 3 bases; unmatched bases: 10. CDR3 length equals 17 residues. Germline loops: CDR1 SGHTA, CDR2 FQGNSA. TCRdb's table, derived via immunoSEQ multiplex PCR, lists solely in-frame clones and lacks some. Of 37,000 or so clones listed, approximately 84% are singletons. What was sequenced was peripheral blood. The chain joins TRBV7-2 to TRBJ2-2; 9 positions match TRBD2. The receptor's source is a man older than 75 with active or convalescent COVID-19. For the CDR3, the DNA is TGTGCCAGCAGCCAGGGGTCAGCGGGGGGTGACACCGGGGAGCTGTTTTTT. This sequence encodes CASSQGSAGGDTGELFF. Filled out from reference TRBV7-2 and TRBJ2-2, the complete variable domain reads GAGVSQSPSNKVTEKGKDVELRCDPISGHTALYWYRQSLGQGLEFLIYFQGNSAPDKSGLPSDRFSAERTGGSVSTLTIQRTQQEDSAVYLCASSQGSAGGDTGELFFGEGSRLTVL.